The TCR beta chain under discussion was sequenced for a study of cytomegalovirus exposure and HLA in healthy donors. General study findings and limits: Researchers reported in a later analysis that a missense DCLRE1C variant was tied to TCR beta V- and J-gene trimming.

The CDR3 consists of 14 residues. The germline V gene has CDR1 MNHEY and CDR2 SMNVEV (reference sequence). The ends were cut back, 3 bases at V and 6 bases at J, with 12 bases in the middle. This clone was detected only a few times. The antigen remains unidentified. Both 60 Vbeta primers and 13 Jbeta primers went into the PCR. The table came from immunoSEQ multiplex PCR; TCRdb's copy has only in-frame clones and leaves some out. The table records about 130,000 clones, 10% to 13% of them present only once. The sequencing sample was made of PBMCs. This clonotype originated in a woman in her late teens or twenties in good health and CMV-seropositive. The chain joins TRBV27 to TRBJ1-5; D is uncertain. CDR3 nucleotide sequence: TGTGCCAGCAGTTTGGGCCTTGGGCTTCAGCCCCAGCATTTT. Translated: CASSLGLGLQPQHF.